Detailed here is one TCR beta chain. The CDR3 totals 14 residues. Trimming at V came to 5 bases and at J to 5 bases, leaving 7 bases not matched to a gene. Per germline, CDR1 SGHTA and CDR2 FQGNSA. PCR used 60 Vbeta primers and 13 Jbeta primers. Clones were read by immunoSEQ multiplex PCR, and TCRdb kept only the in-frame ones, dropping some. The sample has some 200,000 clones, more than 65% seen once. The sample originates from a study of cytomegalovirus exposure and HLA in healthy donors. The sequence came from a man aged 45-65 years in good health and CMV-seronegative. The chain is built from TRBV7-2 and TRBJ2-7; TRBD1 agrees at 9 bases. Source material: PBMCs. The CDR3 DNA follows: TGTGCCAGCAGCCCCGGGACAGGGTATGACGAGCAGTACTTC. Its protein is CASSPGTGYDEQYF.